These T cell receptor beta chains were read from a single sample in a study of long-term antiretroviral therapy in people with HIV. Here immunoSEQ multiplex PCR was the method, and the copy in TCRdb shows in-frame clones only, minus some. The sample shows roughly 20,000 clones, 81% of them seen only once. The sample was unsorted PBMCs, taken 1.5 years after starting antiretroviral therapy. These receptors were collected from a man aged 25-45 years with HIV. CDR3s include the opening cysteine and the closing phenylalanine or tryptophan.

v_call: TRBV18; cdr3_aa: CASSPRDYGYTF
v_call: TRBV5-1; cdr3_aa: CASSLGSGGGTDEQFF
v_call: TRBV6-5; cdr3_aa: CASSPGGAGANVLTF
v_call: TRBV7-9; cdr3_aa: CASSRGEGISYEQYF
v_call: TRBV18; cdr3_aa: CASSPGTAYEQYF
v_call: TRBV7-9; cdr3_aa: CASSGRTGRASPHTEAFF
v_call: TRBV28; cdr3_aa: CASRDIGYTF
v_call: TRBV7-9; cdr3_aa: CASQGGEYSNQPQHF
v_call: TRBV19; cdr3_aa: CASSTQLFTDTQYF
v_call: TRBV15; cdr3_aa: CATSRIREGGNTIYF
v_call: TRBV5-4; cdr3_aa: CASRTGTGGIYNEQFF
v_call: TRBV5-4; cdr3_aa: CASSLGQTLGTEAFF
v_call: TRBV4-3; cdr3_aa: CASSPLVWLRYGYTF
v_call: TRBV9; cdr3_aa: CASSAGTLQETQYF
v_call: TRBV5-4; cdr3_aa: CASSPGTSTNYGYTF
v_call: TRBV30; cdr3_aa: CAWAGGSYEQYF
v_call: TRBV15; cdr3_aa: CATSKTGGNTGELFF
v_call: TRBV19; cdr3_aa: CASSSRGRGGLDEQYF
v_call: TRBV5-4; cdr3_aa: CASSLRELSSYNEQFF
v_call: TRBV27; cdr3_aa: CASSTDRGSVTGANVLTF
v_call: TRBV28; cdr3_aa: CASKSQGANYGYTF
v_call: TRBV19; cdr3_aa: CASSISTGGPYEQYF